This TCR beta chain comes out of a study of radiation and T cells in renal cell carcinoma. Study results and caveats: Top tumor clonotypes rose in blood 2 weeks post-radiation, then contracted.

Time point noted: blood 4 weeks post-SBRT, at nephrectomy. Treatment here: 15 Gy SBRT to primary tumor, nephrectomy 4 weeks later. Nephrectomy followed 15 Gy stereotactic body radiation by 4 weeks. This renal cell carcinoma was of the clear cell type. The CDR3 runs 14 residues. Germline V gene lookup returns CDR1 MNHEY and CDR2 SVGAGI. With V trimmed by 6 bases and J by 8 bases, 8 bases remained unmatched. Profiling relied on immunoSEQ multiplex PCR, and the TCRdb table lists in-frame clones only, not all of them. This sample yields around 180,000 clones, of which around 90% are seen a single time; approximately 10% belongs to the top ten. A word on this clone: What it binds is not known.

Sequencing was performed on blood, taken from a patient whose treatment included radiotherapy and nephrectomy. The source of this sequence is a woman aged 45-60 years with renal cell carcinoma. This chain joins TRBV6-5 and TRBJ1-4, with 8 bases fitting TRBD1. The CDR3 DNA sequence: TGTGCCAGCAGCCGGACAGGGACGGGGGAAAAACTGTTTTTT. It specifies CASSRTGTGEKLFF.